This TCR beta chain was found in a study of regulatory T cells in long-lasting Graves disease. Background on the study: For under 3 months, newly diagnosed Graves' patients had been taking antithyroid drugs. Study observations and caveats: Persistent-disease Graves' patients showed less TCR diversity than new cases.

With regard to this clonotype: The target antigen is unknown.

Arm-PCR of CDR3 regions and iRepertoire HTBI primers were used to build TCR beta libraries. Per the study methods: Sequenced samples collectively carried about 62 TRBV and 14 TRBJ segments. Each CDR3 protein is one row after TCRdb ran MiXCR on the multiplex PCR reads. Here the V and J calls rest on TCRdb's processing, not on the authors' analysis. Of about 380,000 distinct CDR3 sequences listed, 15% to 17% were seen once; the top ten hold about 20%. The germline V gene encodes CDR1 SGHRS and CDR2 YFSETQ. This CDR3 is built from 17 residues. V was trimmed by 4 bases and J by 4 bases, leaving 23 bases between them. Time point specified: newly diagnosed GD, antithyroid drugs for less than 3 months. Extracted PBMC RNA gave rise to the TCR library.

The chain uses TRBV5-1 and TRBJ1-2; weak D call: TRBD1 (6 bases). Here the sequenced sample was peripheral blood mononuclear cells (PBMCs), taken at new diagnosis, from a patient treated with antithyroid drugs. The clonotype was recovered from a female donor with Graves disease. The chain's CDR3 is CASSPGQPGHGGYGYTF. In nucleotides, the CDR3 is TGCGCCAGCAGCCCGGGTCAACCGGGACATGGAGGCTATGGCTACACCTTC.